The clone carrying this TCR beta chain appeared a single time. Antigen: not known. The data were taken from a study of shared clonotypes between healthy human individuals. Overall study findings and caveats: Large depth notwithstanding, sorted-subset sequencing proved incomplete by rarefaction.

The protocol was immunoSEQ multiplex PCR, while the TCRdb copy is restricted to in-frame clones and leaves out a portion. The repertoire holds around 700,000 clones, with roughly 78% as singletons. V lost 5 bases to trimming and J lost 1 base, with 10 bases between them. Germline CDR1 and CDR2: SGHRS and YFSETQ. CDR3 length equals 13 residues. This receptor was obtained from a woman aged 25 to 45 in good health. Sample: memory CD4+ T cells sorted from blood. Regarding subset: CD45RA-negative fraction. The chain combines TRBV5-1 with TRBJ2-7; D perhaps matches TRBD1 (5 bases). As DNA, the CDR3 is TGCGCCAGCAGTCAGGGCACGTCCTACGAGCAGTACTTC. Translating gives CASSQGTSYEQYF.